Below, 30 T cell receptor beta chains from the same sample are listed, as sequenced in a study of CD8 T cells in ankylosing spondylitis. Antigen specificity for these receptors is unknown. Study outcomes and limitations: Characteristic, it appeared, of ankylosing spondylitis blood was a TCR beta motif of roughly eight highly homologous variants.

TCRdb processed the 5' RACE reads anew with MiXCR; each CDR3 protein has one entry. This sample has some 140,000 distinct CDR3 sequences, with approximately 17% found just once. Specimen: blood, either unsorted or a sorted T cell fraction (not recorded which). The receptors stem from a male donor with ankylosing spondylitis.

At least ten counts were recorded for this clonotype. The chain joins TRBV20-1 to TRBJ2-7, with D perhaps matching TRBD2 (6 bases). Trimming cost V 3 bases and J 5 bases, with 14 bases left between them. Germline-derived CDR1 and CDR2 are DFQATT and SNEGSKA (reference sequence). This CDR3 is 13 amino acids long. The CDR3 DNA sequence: TGCAGTGCTAGGGGGCCCGGAGGGCACGAGCAGTACTTC. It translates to CSARGPGGHEQYF.

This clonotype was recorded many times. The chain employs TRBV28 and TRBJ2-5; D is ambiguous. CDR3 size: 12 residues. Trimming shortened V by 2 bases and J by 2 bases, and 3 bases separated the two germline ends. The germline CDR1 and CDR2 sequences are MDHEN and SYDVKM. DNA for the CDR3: TGTGCCAGCAGTTTACAGCAAGAGACCCAGTACTTC. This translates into CASSLQQETQYF. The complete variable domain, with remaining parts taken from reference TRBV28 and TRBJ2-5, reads DVKVTQSSRYLVKRTGEKVFLECVQDMDHENMFWYRQDPGLGLRLIYFSYDVKMKEKGDIPEGYSVSREKKERFSLILESASTNQTSMYLCASSLQQETQYFGPGTRLLVL.

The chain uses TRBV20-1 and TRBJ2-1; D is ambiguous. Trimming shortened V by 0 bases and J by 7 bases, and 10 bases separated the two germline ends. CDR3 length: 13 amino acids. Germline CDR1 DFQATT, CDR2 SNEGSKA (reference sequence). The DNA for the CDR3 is TGCAGTGCTAGAGATCCGAATCTTAATGAGCAGTTCTTC. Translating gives CSARDPNLNEQFF.

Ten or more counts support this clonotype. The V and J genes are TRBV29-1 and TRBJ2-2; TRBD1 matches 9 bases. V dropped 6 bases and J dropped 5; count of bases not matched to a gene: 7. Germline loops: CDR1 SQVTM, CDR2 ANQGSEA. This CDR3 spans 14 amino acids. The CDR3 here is CSVTYRGQTGELFF. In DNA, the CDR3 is TGCAGCGTAACATACAGGGGGCAAACCGGGGAGCTGTTTTTT.

CDR3 coding DNA: TGTGCCAGCAGGGGCTGGGGAACAGACACCTACTCCTACGAGCAGTACTTC. It is translated as CASRGWGTDTYSYEQYF. This rearrangement joins TRBV2 to TRBJ2-7, with D hard to call. CDR1 is SNHLY, CDR2 FYNNEI, per germline. This CDR3 is 17 amino acids long. Trimming shortened V by 6 bases and J by 0 bases, and 21 bases separated the two germline ends.

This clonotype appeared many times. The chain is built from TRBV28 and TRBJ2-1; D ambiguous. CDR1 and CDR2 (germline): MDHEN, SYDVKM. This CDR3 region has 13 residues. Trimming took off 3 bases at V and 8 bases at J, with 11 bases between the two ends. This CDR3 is CASSLVNADEQFF. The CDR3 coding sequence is TGTGCCAGCAGTTTGGTCAACGCAGATGAGCAGTTCTTC.

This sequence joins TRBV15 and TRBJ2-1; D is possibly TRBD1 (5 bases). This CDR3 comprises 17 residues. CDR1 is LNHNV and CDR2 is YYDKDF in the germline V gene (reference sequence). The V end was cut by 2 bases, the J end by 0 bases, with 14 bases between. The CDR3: CATSRSRQKSSYNEQFF. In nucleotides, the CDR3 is TGTGCCACCAGCAGATCAAGACAGAAGAGCTCCTACAATGAGCAGTTCTTC.

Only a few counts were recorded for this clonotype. In DNA, the CDR3 is TGTGCCAGCAGCTTGTTCAGGGGCACCGCAGATACGCAGTATTTT. Encoded protein: CASSLFRGTADTQYF. The chain is built from TRBV7-8 and TRBJ2-3; possibly TRBD1 for D (6 bases). The V and J ends lost 3 bases and 4 bases respectively, with 14 bases between them. The CDR3 is made up of 15 amino acids. Germline CDR1 SGHVS, CDR2 FQNEAQ.

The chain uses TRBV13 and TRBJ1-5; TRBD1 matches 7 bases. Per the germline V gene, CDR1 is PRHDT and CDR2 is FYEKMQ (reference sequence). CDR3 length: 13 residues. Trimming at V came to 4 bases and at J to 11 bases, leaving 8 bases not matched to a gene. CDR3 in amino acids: CASSSLRDSTQHF. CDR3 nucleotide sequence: TGTGCCAGCAGCTCACTCCGGGACAGTACCCAGCATTTT.

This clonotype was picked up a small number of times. The CDR3 loop reads CASSLVGTGGEETQYF. The CDR3 DNA is TGCGCCAGCAGCTTGGTGGGGACAGGGGGCGAAGAGACCCAGTACTTC. The V gene is TRBV5-1, the J gene TRBJ2-5; 12 bases map to TRBD1. This CDR3 is built from 16 residues. CDR1 and CDR2 (germline): SGHRS, YFSETQ. J lost 3 bases, V lost 0 bases, and 3 bases had no gene match.

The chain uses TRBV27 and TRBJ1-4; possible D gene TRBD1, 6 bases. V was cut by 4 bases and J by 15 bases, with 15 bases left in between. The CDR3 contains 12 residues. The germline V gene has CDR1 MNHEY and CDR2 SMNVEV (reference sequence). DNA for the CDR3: TGTGCCAGCAGTTACGGACAGAATCCGGTGTTTTTT. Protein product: CASSYGQNPVFF.

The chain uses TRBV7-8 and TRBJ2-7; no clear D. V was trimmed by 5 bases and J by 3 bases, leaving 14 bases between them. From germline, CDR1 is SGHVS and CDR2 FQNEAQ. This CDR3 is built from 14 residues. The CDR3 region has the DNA TGTGCCAGCAGCCAACCGGACGTATTCTACGAGCAGTACTTC. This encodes CASSQPDVFYEQYF.

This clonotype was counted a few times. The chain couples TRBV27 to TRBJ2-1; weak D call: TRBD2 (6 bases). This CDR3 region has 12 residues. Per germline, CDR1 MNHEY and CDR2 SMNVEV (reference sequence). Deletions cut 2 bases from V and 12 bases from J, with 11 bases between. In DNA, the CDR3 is TGTGCCAGCAGTTTACTTGGGGAGGCGCAGTTCTTC. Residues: CASSLLGEAQFF.

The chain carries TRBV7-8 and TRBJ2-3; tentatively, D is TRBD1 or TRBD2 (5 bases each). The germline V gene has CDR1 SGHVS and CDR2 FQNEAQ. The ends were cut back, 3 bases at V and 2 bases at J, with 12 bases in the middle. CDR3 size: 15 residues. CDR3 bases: TGTGCCAGCAGCTTCAGAGGGGAAGTCACAGATACGCAGTATTTT. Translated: CASSFRGEVTDTQYF. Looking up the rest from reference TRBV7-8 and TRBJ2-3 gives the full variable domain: GAGVSQSPRYKVAKRGQDVALRCDPISGHVSLFWYQQALGQGPEFLTYFQNEAQLDKSGLPSDRFFAERPEGSVSTLKIQRTQQEDSAVYLCASSFRGEVTDTQYFGPGTRLTVL.

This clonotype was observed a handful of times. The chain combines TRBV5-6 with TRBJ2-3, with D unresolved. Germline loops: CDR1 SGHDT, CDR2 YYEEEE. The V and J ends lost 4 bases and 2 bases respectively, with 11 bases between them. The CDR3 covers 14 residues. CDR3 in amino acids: CASSPDSYTDTQYF. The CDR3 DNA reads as TGTGCCAGCAGCCCAGACTCTTACACAGATACGCAGTATTTT.

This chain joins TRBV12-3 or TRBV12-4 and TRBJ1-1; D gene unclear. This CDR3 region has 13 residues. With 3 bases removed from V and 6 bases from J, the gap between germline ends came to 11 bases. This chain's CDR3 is CASSLGPMAEAFF. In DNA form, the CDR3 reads TGTGCCAGCAGTTTGGGCCCGATGGCTGAAGCTTTCTTT.

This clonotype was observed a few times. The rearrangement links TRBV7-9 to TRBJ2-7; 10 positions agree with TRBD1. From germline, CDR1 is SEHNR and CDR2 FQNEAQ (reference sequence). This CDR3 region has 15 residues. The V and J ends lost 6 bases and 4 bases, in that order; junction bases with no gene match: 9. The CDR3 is CASSPGQGVWYEQYF. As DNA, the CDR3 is TGTGCCAGCAGTCCCGGACAGGGGGTTTGGTACGAGCAGTACTTC. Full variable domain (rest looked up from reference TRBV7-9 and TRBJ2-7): DTGVSQNPRHKITKRGQNVTFRCDPISEHNRLYWYRQTLGQGPEFLTYFQNEAQLEKSRLLSDRFSAERPKGSFSTLEIQRTEQGDSAMYLCASSPGQGVWYEQYFGPGTRLTVT.

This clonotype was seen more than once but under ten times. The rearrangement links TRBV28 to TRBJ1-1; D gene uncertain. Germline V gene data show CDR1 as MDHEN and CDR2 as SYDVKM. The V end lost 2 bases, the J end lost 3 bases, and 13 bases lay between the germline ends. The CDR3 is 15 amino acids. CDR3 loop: CASSLGEGRYTEAFF. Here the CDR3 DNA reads TGTGCCAGCAGTTTAGGGGAAGGACGGTACACTGAAGCTTTCTTT.

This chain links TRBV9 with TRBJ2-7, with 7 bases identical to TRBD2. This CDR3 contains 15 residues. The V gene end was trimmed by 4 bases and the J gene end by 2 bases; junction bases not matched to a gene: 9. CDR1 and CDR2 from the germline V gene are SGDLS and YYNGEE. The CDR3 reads CASSPTSSFAYEQYF. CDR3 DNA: TGTGCCAGCAGCCCGACTAGCAGTTTCGCCTACGAGCAGTACTTC.

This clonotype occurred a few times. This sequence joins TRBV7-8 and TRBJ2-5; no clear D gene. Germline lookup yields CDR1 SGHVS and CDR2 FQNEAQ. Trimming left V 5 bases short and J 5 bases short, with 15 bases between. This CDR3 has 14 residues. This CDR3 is CASSPQVPMETQYF. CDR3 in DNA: TGTGCCAGCAGCCCTCAGGTGCCGATGGAGACCCAGTACTTC. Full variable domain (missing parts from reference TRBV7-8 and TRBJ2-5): GAGVSQSPRYKVAKRGQDVALRCDPISGHVSLFWYQQALGQGPEFLTYFQNEAQLDKSGLPSDRFFAERPEGSVSTLKIQRTQQEDSAVYLCASSPQVPMETQYFGPGTRLLVL.

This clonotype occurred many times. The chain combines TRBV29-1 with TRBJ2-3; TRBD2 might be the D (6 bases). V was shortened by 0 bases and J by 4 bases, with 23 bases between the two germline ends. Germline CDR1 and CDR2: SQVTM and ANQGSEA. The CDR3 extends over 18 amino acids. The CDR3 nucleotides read TGCAGCGTTGAAGATCTCGGGATAGCCCAGGGAGGCCCAGATACGCAGTATTTT. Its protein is CSVEDLGIAQGGPDTQYF.

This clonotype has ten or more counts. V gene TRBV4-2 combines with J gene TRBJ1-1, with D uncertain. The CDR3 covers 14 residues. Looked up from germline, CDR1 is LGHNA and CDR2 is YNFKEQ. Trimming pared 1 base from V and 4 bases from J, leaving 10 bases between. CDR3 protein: CASSQAGLATEAFF. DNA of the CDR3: TGTGCCAGCAGCCAAGCCGGGTTGGCCACTGAAGCTTTCTTT.

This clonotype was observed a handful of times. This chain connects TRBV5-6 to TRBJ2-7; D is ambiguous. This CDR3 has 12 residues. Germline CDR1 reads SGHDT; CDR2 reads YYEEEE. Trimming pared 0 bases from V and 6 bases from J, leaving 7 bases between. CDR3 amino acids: CASSLGGTEQYF. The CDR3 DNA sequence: TGTGCCAGCAGCTTGGGAGGAACCGAGCAGTACTTC.

CDR3 sequence reads: CASSPTGAGTEAFF. The CDR3 DNA is TGTGCCAGCAGTCCTACAGGGGCCGGGACTGAAGCTTTCTTT. V and J are TRBV27 and TRBJ1-1; 7 bases agree with TRBD1. This CDR3 contains 14 residues. The V gene's germline CDR1 is MNHEY and CDR2 SMNVEV (reference sequence). Trimming at V came to 5 bases and at J to 5 bases, leaving 8 bases not matched to a gene.

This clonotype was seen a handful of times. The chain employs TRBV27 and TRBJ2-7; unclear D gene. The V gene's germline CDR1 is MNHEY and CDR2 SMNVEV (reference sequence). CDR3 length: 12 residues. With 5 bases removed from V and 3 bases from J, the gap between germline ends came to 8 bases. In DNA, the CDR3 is TGTGCCAGCAGTGCTTACGGCTACGAGCAGTACTTC. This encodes CASSAYGYEQYF.

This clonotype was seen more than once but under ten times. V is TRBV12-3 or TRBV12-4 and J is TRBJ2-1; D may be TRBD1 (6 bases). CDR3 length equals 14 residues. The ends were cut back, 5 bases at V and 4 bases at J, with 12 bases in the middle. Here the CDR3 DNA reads TGTGCCAGCAGTCCCACAGGGAAATACAATGAGCAGTTCTTC. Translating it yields CASSPTGKYNEQFF.

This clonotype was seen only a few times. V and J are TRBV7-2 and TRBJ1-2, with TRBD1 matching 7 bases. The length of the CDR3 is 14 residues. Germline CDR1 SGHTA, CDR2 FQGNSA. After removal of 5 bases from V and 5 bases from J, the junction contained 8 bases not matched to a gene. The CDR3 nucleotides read TGTGCCAGCAGCCCCCGGGACAGAAAGTATGGCTACACCTTC. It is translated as CASSPRDRKYGYTF.

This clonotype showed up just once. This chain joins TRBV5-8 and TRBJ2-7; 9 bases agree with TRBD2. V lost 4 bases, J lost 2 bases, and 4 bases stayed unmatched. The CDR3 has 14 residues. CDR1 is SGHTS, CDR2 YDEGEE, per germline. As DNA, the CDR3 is TGTGCCAGCAGCCCTGGGACTAGCCCCTACGAGCAGTACTTC. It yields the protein CASSPGTSPYEQYF.

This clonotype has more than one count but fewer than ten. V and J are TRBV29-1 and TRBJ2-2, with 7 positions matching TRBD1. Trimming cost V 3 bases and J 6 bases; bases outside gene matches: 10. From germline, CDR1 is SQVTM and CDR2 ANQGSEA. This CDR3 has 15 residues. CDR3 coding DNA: TGCAGCGTTGATGACAGGGTAGCGAGTCCCGGGGAGCTGTTTTTT. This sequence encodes CSVDDRVASPGELFF.

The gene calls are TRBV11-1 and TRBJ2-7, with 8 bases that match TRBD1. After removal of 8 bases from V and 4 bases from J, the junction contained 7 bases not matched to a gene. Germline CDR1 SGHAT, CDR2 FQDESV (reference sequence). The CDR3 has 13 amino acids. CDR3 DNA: TGTGCCAGCCGTCCGCAGGGGGCTTACGAGCAGTACTTC. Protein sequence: CASRPQGAYEQYF. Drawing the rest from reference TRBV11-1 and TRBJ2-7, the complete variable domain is EAEVAQSPRYKITEKSQAVAFWCDPISGHATLYWYRQILGQGPELLVQFQDESVVDDSQLPKDRFSAERLKGVDSTLKIQPAELGDSAMYLCASRPQGAYEQYFGPGTRLTVT.